What follows are 31 T cell receptor beta chains derived from one specimen sequenced in a study of blood T cells in healthy people across ages. A second PCR, run for roughly 7 to 11 cycles, used a sample-barcoded 5' primer plus a J-beta primer mix. Via MiXCR, TCRdb re-called the 5' RACE reads, giving one row per CDR3 protein. Of around 1,500,000 distinct CDR3 sequences listed, 35% to 45% are singletons. The sequenced sample consisted of blood. The receptors shown here come from a woman between 18 and 29 years old in good health.

The chain carries TRBV6-5 and TRBJ2-7, with D tentatively TRBD1 or TRBD2 (7 bases each). CDR3 length equals 15 residues. CDR1 and CDR2 (germline): MNHEY, SVGAGI. Deletions cut 2 bases from V and 3 bases from J, with 14 bases between. The CDR3 nucleotides read TGTGCCAGCAGTTACGGGGGGGACAGTATCTACGAGCAGTACTTC. This codes for CASSYGGDSIYEQYF.

The chain recombines TRBV29-1 with TRBJ2-3, with D unresolved. The ends were cut back, 2 bases at V and 2 bases at J, with 8 bases in the middle. The CDR3 length is 13 residues. CDR1 SQVTM and CDR2 ANQGSEA come from the germline V gene. The DNA of the CDR3 is TGCAGCGTTGAATCTCGGTTCACAGATACGCAGTATTTT. Translated, it gives CSVESRFTDTQYF.

The chain combines TRBV4-1 with TRBJ2-2; D perhaps matches TRBD2 (6 bases). The CDR3 is 15 residues long. The germline V gene encodes CDR1 MGHRA and CDR2 YSYEKL. Trimming cost V 4 bases and J 1 base, with 10 bases left between them. The CDR3 DNA follows: TGCGCCAGCAGCCGACGGGACTTGAACACCGGGGAGCTGTTTTTT. It yields the protein CASSRRDLNTGELFF.

This clonotype has a handful of counts. The chain is built from TRBV10-3 and TRBJ1-6, with D maybe TRBD1 (6 bases). The CDR3 is 17 amino acids. Germline assignment: CDR1 ENHRY and CDR2 SYGVKD. Trimming pared 4 bases from V and 0 bases from J, leaving 13 bases between. Written as DNA, the CDR3 is TGTGCCATCAGTGCTTCGACAGGTAGCTCCTATAATTCACCCCTCCACTTT. The encoded protein is CAISASTGSSYNSPLHF.

J is TRBJ2-5 and V is TRBV4-1; D might be TRBD1 (5 bases). Trimming stripped 4 bases from V and 1 base from J, with 10 bases between. CDR1 and CDR2 (germline): MGHRA, YSYEKL. There are 14 residues in the CDR3. DNA for the CDR3: TGCGCCAGCAGCCGAAGACAGTTCCAAGAGACCCAGTACTTC. It codes for CASSRRQFQETQYF.

The chain is built from TRBV2 and TRBJ2-1, with D perhaps matching TRBD1 (5 bases). V lost 5 bases and J lost 10, with 12 bases in between. The CDR3 length is 12 residues. Germline V lookup: CDR1 SNHLY, CDR2 FYNNEI. This chain's CDR3 is CASSSRVIEQFF. The CDR3 coding sequence is TGTGCCAGCAGTTCCAGGGTAATCGAGCAGTTCTTC.

This clonotype came up a few times. The CDR3 coding sequence is TGTGCCTGGAGGCAGGGGGATACGCAGTATTTT. This encodes CAWRQGDTQYF. This sequence joins TRBV30 and TRBJ2-3, with TRBD1 as a possible D gene (6 bases). CDR1 and CDR2 (germline): GTSNPN, SVGIG (reference sequence). This CDR3 contains 11 residues. Trimming shortened V by 3 bases and J by 6 bases, and 7 bases separated the two germline ends.

This clonotype appeared a few times. This chain uses TRBV20-1 with TRBJ1-5; 8 nucleotides align to TRBD1. The junction had 5 bases not matched to a gene; V was cut back by 3 bases and J by 1 base. The CDR3 has 15 amino acids. Germline V gene sequence: CDR1 DFQATT, CDR2 SNEGSKA (reference sequence). Written as DNA, the CDR3 is TGCAGTGCTAGGGAGACAGGGGAGAGCAATCAGCCCCAGCATTTT. This encodes CSARETGESNQPQHF.

This clonotype was observed a handful of times. The chain recombines TRBV28 with TRBJ1-2, with 7 bases identical to TRBD1. CDR3 size: 13 residues. Germline CDR1 and CDR2: MDHEN and SYDVKM. Trimming removed 6 bases from V and 8 bases from J; junction bases left unmatched: 9. The CDR3 reads CASSPMTGSGYTF. The CDR3 DNA is TGTGCCAGCAGCCCGATGACAGGGTCCGGCTACACCTTC.

This chain uses TRBV10-3 with TRBJ2-7; 8 bases line up with TRBD2. Germline V gene lookup returns CDR1 ENHRY and CDR2 SYGVKD. This CDR3 is built from 15 residues. The CDR3 here is CALRRSTGGDYEQYF. The CDR3 DNA is TGTGCTCTCAGGCGGTCCACCGGGGGGGACTACGAGCAGTACTTC.

V and J are TRBV7-6 and TRBJ2-1, with D perhaps TRBD1 (5 bases). CDR1 is SGHVS and CDR2 is FNYEAQ in the germline V gene. Trimming shortened V by 2 bases and J by 7 bases, and 24 bases separated the two germline ends. This CDR3 comprises 18 residues. The CDR3 spells CASSLTTDTLLALNEQFF. The CDR3 DNA sequence: TGTGCCAGCAGCTTAACGACGGACACCCTCCTGGCGTTGAATGAGCAGTTCTTC. The entire variable domain, with the rest obtained from reference TRBV7-6 and TRBJ2-1, is as follows: GAGVSQSPRYKVTKRGQDVALRCDPISGHVSLYWYRQALGQGPEFLTYFNYEAQQDKSGLPNDRFSAERPEGSISTLTIQRTEQRDSAMYRCASSLTTDTLLALNEQFFGPGTRLTVL.

The V call is TRBV6-1, the J call TRBJ2-7; D might be TRBD1 or TRBD2, each matching 5 bases. Germline V gene data show CDR1 as MNHNS and CDR2 as SASEGT. V was cut by 5 bases and J by 3 bases, with 14 bases left in between. This CDR3 contains 14 residues. In DNA, the CDR3 is TGTGCCAGCAGTTTCCGGGACGTAGGCTACGAGCAGTACTTC. This gives the protein CASSFRDVGYEQYF.

The genes are TRBV7-8 and TRBJ2-2; 7 nucleotides line up with TRBD2. This CDR3 region has 14 residues. The V gene end was trimmed by 8 bases and the J gene end by 1 base; junction bases not matched to a gene: 4. Germline V gene data show CDR1 as SGHVS and CDR2 as FQNEAQ. The CDR3 DNA reads TGTGCCAGCTGGACGGGGGGGAACACCGGGGAGCTGTTTTTT. Residues: CASWTGGNTGELFF. Drawing the rest from reference TRBV7-8 and TRBJ2-2, the complete variable domain is GAGVSQSPRYKVAKRGQDVALRCDPISGHVSLFWYQQALGQGPEFLTYFQNEAQLDKSGLPSDRFFAERPEGSVSTLKIQRTQQEDSAVYLCASWTGGNTGELFFGEGSRLTVL.

The chain has TRBV2 and TRBJ2-7; D perhaps matches TRBD2 (5 bases). Germline assignment: CDR1 SNHLY and CDR2 FYNNEI. Trimming left V 4 bases short and J 7 bases short, with 14 bases between. The CDR3 runs 13 residues. CDR3 nucleotide sequence: TGTGCCAGCAGTGTGGCTAGCTTCGATGAGCAGTACTTC. This codes for CASSVASFDEQYF.

This clonotype occurred once. The chain couples TRBV7-9 to TRBJ2-3; D is unclear. The V end lost 5 bases, the J end lost 5 bases, and 11 bases lay between the germline ends. The V gene's germline CDR1 is SEHNR and CDR2 FQNEAQ (reference sequence). CDR3 size: 13 residues. The DNA for the CDR3 is TGTGCCAGCAGCGTAGGTACGGGAGATACGCAGTATTTT. This codes for CASSVGTGDTQYF.

There are a few counts of this clonotype. This chain uses TRBV3-1 with TRBJ2-5; 13 positions agree with TRBD2. The CDR3 is 16 residues long. The trim removed 2 bases at V and 11 bases at J, leaving 11 bases unmatched. The germline V gene encodes CDR1 LGHDT and CDR2 YNNKEL (reference sequence). The CDR3 bases are TGTGCCAGCAGCCAAAAGGGTGGACTAGCGGGAGATGAGCAGTACTTC. Translation gives CASSQKGGLAGDEQYF.

This chain joins TRBV5-1 and TRBJ1-3; D remains unclear. The CDR3 sequence is 16 residues long. Trimming stripped 0 bases from V and 0 bases from J, with 10 bases between. Germline lookup yields CDR1 SGHRS and CDR2 YFSETQ. The CDR3 loop is CASSLVGSLSGNTIYF. The CDR3 nucleotides are TGCGCCAGCAGCTTGGTCGGCAGCCTCTCTGGAAACACCATATATTTT.

The chain couples TRBV7-6 to TRBJ2-2; D remains unclear. The germline CDR1 and CDR2 sequences are SGHVS and FNYEAQ. The CDR3 covers 13 residues. V was clipped by 3 bases and J by 9 bases, with 11 bases between them. CDR3 region: CASSFRVDRELFF. CDR3 DNA sequence: TGTGCCAGCAGCTTTCGGGTGGACCGGGAGCTGTTTTTT.

The chain combines TRBV5-1 with TRBJ1-2; 10 bases match TRBD1. V was clipped by 3 bases and J by 12 bases; unmatched bases: 5. This CDR3 region has 12 residues. Germline V gene lookup returns CDR1 SGHRS and CDR2 YFSETQ. The CDR3 region has the DNA TGCGCCAGCAGCTGGGACAGGGGCTCGGACACCTTC. This translates into CASSWDRGSDTF. Full variable domain (rest looked up from reference TRBV5-1 and TRBJ1-2): KAGVTQTPRYLIKTRGQQVTLSCSPISGHRSVSWYQQTPGQGLQFLFEYFSETQRNKGNFPGRFSGRQFSNSRSEMNVSTLELGDSALYLCASSWDRGSDTFGSGTRLTVV.

This chain links TRBV7-2 with TRBJ2-5; perhaps D is TRBD1 or TRBD2 (5 bases each). Trimming took 5 bases from V and 7 from J, leaving 17 bases between them. CDR3 size: 14 residues. The germline V gene encodes CDR1 SGHTA and CDR2 FQGNSA. The CDR3 here is CASSVDLGAGTQYF. In nucleotides, the CDR3 is TGTGCCAGCAGCGTAGACCTAGGGGCGGGGACCCAGTACTTC.

This clonotype was counted between two and nine times. The V gene is TRBV7-9, the J gene TRBJ2-7; the D gene is possibly TRBD1 (5 bases). The CDR3 has 15 amino acids. CDR1 and CDR2 from the germline V gene are SEHNR and FQNEAQ (reference sequence). Deletions cut 1 base from V and 6 bases from J, with 16 bases between. The CDR3 nucleotides read TGTGCCAGCAGCTTAGTCAGAAGTCAGGGCAGCGAGCAGTACTTC. Residues: CASSLVRSQGSEQYF.

The chain links TRBV20-1 to TRBJ2-3, with 10 bases fitting TRBD1. The CDR3 is made up of 13 amino acids. The germline V gene encodes CDR1 DFQATT and CDR2 SNEGSKA (reference sequence). The V gene end was trimmed by 6 bases and the J gene end by 4 bases; junction bases not matched to a gene: 4. The CDR3 DNA is TGCAGTGCCGCGACAGGGGGCTCAGATACGCAGTATTTT. As protein: CSAATGGSDTQYF.

In its sample, this clonotype was seen a few times. V and J are TRBV20-1 and TRBJ2-7; maybe TRBD2 (5 bases). Trimming stripped 0 bases from V and 1 base from J, with 10 bases between. CDR3 length: 14 residues. CDR1 and CDR2 from the germline V gene are DFQATT and SNEGSKA (reference sequence). For the CDR3, the DNA is TGCAGTGCTAGAGATCGCCTAGCTTCCTACGAGCAGTACTTC. It encodes CSARDRLASYEQYF.

This sequence joins TRBV2 and TRBJ1-1; D gene unclear. Between the trimmed V and J ends, which lost 6 bases and 2 bases, there was a span of 13 bases. From germline, CDR1 is SNHLY and CDR2 FYNNEI. The CDR3 loop spans 14 amino acids. DNA for the CDR3: TGTGCCAGCAGGAGTCAGCCCGGCAACACTGAAGCTTTCTTT. Protein product: CASRSQPGNTEAFF.

This clonotype has a handful of counts. The chain couples TRBV6-6 to TRBJ1-1; TRBD1 agrees at 8 bases. J gave up 5 bases and V 0 bases, and 2 bases lay outside the gene matches. The CDR3 length is 14 residues. Germline assignment: CDR1 MNHNY and CDR2 SVGAGI (reference sequence). The CDR3 DNA sequence: TGTGCCAGCAGTTACTCAACAGGGGGGACTGAAGCTTTCTTT. This sequence encodes CASSYSTGGTEAFF.

This clonotype was seen a few times. V is TRBV29-1 and J is TRBJ1-5; the D gene is possibly TRBD1 (6 bases). Germline V CDR1 and CDR2: SQVTM, ANQGSEA. V was trimmed by 4 bases and J by 3 bases, leaving 16 bases between them. The CDR3 covers 15 residues. The chain's CDR3 is CSVGQGGGPNQPQHF. Here the CDR3 DNA reads TGCAGCGTTGGCCAGGGAGGGGGACCCAATCAGCCCCAGCATTTT. Based on the CDR3 plus reference TRBV29-1 and TRBJ1-5, the full variable domain is SAVISQKPSRDICQRGTSLTIQCQVDSQVTMMFWYRQQPGQSLTLIATANQGSEATYESGFVIDKFPISRPNLTFSTLTVSNMSPEDSSIYLCSVGQGGGPNQPQHFGDGTRLSIL.

V and J are TRBV20-1 and TRBJ2-7, with D uncertain. This CDR3 spans 12 amino acids. CDR1 DFQATT and CDR2 SNEGSKA come from the germline V gene (reference sequence). V was trimmed by 5 bases and J by 0 bases, leaving 8 bases between them. The CDR3 loop reads CSASRNSYEQYF. In DNA, the CDR3 is TGCAGTGCTTCACGTAACTCCTACGAGCAGTACTTC.

The chain is built from TRBV27 and TRBJ2-3; 11 positions agree with TRBD2. The length of the CDR3 is 16 residues. Germline CDR1 is MNHEY and CDR2 is SMNVEV (reference sequence). Trimming removed 6 bases from V and 2 bases from J; junction bases left unmatched: 7. This CDR3 is CASSPTSGGHTDTQYF. The CDR3 nucleotides are TGTGCCAGCAGCCCAACTAGCGGGGGTCACACAGATACGCAGTATTTT.

CDR3 DNA: TGTGCCAGCATGGCGACGCTCACCTACAATGAGCAGTTCTTC. It encodes CASMATLTYNEQFF. The chain recombines TRBV7-6 with TRBJ2-1; D not certain. V was pared by 7 bases and J by 2 bases, with 12 bases between. The germline V gene has CDR1 SGHVS and CDR2 FNYEAQ. This CDR3 is 14 amino acids long.

V gene TRBV20-1 combines with J gene TRBJ2-1; TRBD2 matches 7 bases. This CDR3 comprises 15 residues. V shed 3 bases and J 4 bases; nucleotides not matched to a gene: 9. The germline CDR1 and CDR2 sequences are DFQATT and SNEGSKA (reference sequence). This CDR3 reads CSASGASGYYNEQFF. The CDR3 DNA is TGCAGTGCTAGCGGGGCTAGCGGATATTACAATGAGCAGTTCTTC.

The chain's CDR3 is CASSPSGTIQETQYF. For the CDR3, the DNA is TGTGCCAGCTCCCCTTCCGGGACAATACAAGAGACCCAGTACTTC. The genes are TRBV18 and TRBJ2-5, with D perhaps matching TRBD1 (6 bases). The CDR3 is 15 amino acids. The germline gives CDR1 KGHSH, CDR2 LQKENI. V lost 6 bases to trimming and J lost 2 bases, with 16 bases between them.